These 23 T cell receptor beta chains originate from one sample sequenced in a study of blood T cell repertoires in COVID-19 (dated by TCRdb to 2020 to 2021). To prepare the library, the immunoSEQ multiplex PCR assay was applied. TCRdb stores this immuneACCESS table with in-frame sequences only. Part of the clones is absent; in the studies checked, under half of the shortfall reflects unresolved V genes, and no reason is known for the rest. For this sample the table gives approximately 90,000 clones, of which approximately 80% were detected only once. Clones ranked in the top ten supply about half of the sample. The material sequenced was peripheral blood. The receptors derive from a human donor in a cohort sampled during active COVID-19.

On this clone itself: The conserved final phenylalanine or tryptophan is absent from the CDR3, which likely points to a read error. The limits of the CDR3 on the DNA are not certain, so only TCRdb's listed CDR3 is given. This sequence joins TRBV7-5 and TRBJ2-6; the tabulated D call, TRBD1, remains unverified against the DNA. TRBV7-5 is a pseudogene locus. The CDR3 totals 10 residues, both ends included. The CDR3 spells CARSTRTGQG.

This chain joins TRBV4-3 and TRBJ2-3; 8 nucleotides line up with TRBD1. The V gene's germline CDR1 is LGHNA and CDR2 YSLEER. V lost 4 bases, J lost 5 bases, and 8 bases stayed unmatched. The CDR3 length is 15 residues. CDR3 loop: CASSLGTGGRDTQYF. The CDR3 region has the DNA TGCGCCAGCAGCCTCGGGACAGGTGGACGAGATACGCAGTATTTT.

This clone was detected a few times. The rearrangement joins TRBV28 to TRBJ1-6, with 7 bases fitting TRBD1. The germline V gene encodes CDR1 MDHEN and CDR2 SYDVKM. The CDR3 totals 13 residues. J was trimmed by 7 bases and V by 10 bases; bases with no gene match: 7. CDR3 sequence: CATEGAWNSPLHF. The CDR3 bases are TGTGCCACCGAGGGGGCGTGGAATTCACCCCTCCACTTT.

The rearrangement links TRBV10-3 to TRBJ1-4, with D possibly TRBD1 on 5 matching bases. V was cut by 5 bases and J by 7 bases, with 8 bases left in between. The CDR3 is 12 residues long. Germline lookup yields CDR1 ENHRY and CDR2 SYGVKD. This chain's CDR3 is CAISTTGEKLFF. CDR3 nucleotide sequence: TGTGCCATCAGTACAACAGGTGAAAAACTGTTTTTT.

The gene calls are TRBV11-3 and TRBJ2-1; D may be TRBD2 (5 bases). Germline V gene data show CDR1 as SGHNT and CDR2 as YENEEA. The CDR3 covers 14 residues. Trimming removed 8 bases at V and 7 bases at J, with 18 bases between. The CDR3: CASSWTRAGNEQFF. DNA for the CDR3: TGTGCCAGCTCATGGACGCGGGCCGGGAATGAGCAGTTCTTC.

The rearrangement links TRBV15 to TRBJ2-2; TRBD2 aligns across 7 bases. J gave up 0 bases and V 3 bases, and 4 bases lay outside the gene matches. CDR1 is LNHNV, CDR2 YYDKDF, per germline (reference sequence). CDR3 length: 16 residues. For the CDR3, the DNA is TGTGCCACCAGCAGGAAAAGCGGGACGAACACCGGGGAGCTGTTTTTT. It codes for CATSRKSGTNTGELFF.

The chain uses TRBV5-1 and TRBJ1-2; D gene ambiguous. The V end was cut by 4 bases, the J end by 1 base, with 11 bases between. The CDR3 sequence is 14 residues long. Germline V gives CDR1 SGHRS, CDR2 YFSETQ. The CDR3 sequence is CASSHREDNYGYTF. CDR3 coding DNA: TGCGCCAGCAGCCATCGGGAAGATAACTATGGCTACACCTTC.

CDR3 protein: CSVEEPRVGNEQFF. CDR3 DNA: TGCAGCGTTGAAGAACCCAGGGTAGGCAATGAGCAGTTCTTC. The chain carries TRBV29-1 and TRBJ2-1, with TRBD1 as a possible D gene (5 bases). The CDR3 sequence is 14 residues long. Trimming stripped 0 bases from V and 6 bases from J, with 12 bases between. The germline CDR1 and CDR2 sequences are SQVTM and ANQGSEA.

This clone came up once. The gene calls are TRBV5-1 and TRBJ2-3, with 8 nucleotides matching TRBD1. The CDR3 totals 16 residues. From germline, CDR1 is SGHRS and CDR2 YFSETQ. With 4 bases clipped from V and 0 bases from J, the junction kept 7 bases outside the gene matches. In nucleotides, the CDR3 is TGCGCCAGCAGCCAACGGACAGGGACTAGCACAGATACGCAGTATTTT. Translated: CASSQRTGTSTDTQYF.

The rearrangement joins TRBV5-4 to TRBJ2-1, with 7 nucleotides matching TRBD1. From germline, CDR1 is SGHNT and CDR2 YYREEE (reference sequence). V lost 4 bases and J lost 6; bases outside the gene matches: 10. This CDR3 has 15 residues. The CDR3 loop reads CASSPGGRGINEQFF. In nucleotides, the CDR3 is TGTGCCAGCAGCCCCGGAGGCAGGGGGATCAATGAGCAGTTCTTC.

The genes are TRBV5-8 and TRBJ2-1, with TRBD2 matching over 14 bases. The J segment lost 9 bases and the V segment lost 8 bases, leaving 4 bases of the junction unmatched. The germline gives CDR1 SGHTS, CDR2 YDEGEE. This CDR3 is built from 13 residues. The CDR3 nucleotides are TGTGCCAGACCGGGACTAGCGGGAGTTGAGCAGTTCTTC. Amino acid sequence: CARPGLAGVEQFF.

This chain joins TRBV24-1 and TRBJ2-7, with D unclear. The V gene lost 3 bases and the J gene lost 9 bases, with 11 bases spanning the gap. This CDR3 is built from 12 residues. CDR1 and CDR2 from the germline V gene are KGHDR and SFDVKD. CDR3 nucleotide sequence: TGTGCCACCAGTGATCCGGGTCGAGGGCAGTACTTC. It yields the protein CATSDPGRGQYF.

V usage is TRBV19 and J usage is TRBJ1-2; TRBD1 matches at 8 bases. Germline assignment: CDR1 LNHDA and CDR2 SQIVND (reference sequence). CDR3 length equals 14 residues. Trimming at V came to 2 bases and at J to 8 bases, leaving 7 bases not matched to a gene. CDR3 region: CASSILQGVDGYTF. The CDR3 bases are TGTGCCAGTAGTATACTACAGGGGGTCGACGGCTACACCTTC.

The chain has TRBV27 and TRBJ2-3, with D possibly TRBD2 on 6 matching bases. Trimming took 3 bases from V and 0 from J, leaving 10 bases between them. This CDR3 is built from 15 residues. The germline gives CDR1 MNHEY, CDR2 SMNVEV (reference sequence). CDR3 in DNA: TGTGCCAGCAGTTTTGGCGGGGCTAGCACAGATACGCAGTATTTT. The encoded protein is CASSFGGASTDTQYF.

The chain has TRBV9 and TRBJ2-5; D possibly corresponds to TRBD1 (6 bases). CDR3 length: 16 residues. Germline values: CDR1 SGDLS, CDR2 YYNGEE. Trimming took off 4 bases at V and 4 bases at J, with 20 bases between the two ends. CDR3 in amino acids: CASSPTQGREGETQYF. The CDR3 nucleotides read TGTGCCAGCAGCCCGACACAGGGAAGGGAAGGAGAGACCCAGTACTTC.

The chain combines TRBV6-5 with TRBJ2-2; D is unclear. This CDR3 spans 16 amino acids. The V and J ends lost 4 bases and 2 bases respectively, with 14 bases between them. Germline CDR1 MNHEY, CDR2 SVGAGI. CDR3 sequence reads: CASSSRGRINTGELFF. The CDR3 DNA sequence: TGTGCCAGCAGTTCCCGAGGCCGCATCAACACCGGGGAGCTGTTTTTT.

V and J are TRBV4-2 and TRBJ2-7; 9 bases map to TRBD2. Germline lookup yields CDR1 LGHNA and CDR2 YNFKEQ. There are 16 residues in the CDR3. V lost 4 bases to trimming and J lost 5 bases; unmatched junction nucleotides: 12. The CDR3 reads CASSRGGTSLLNEQYF. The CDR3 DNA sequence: TGTGCCAGCAGCCGGGGCGGGACTAGCCTCCTTAACGAGCAGTACTTC.

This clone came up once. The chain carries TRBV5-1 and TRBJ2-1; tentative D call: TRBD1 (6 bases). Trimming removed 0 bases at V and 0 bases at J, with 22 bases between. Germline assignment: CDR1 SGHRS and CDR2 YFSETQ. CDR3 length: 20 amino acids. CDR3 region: CASSLAGGWGPKSSYNEQFF. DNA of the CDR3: TGCGCCAGCAGCTTGGCCGGAGGTTGGGGGCCGAAAAGCTCCTACAATGAGCAGTTCTTC.

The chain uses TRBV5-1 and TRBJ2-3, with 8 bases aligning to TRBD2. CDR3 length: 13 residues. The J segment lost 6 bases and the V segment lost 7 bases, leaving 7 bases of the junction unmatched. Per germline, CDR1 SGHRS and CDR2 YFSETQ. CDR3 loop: CASASGGPDTQYF. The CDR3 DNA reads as TGCGCCAGCGCCTCGGGAGGGCCGGATACGCAGTATTTT.

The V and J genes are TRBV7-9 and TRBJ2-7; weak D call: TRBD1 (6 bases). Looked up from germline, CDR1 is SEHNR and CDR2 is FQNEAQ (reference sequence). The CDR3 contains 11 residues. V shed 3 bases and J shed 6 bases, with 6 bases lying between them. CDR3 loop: CASSLGAEQYF. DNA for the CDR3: TGTGCCAGCAGCTTGGGGGCCGAGCAGTACTTC.

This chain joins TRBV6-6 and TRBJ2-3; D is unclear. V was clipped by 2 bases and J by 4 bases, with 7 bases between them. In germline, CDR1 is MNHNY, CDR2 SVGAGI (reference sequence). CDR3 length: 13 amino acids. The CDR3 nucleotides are TGTGCCAGCAGTTACGCTAGTCCAGATACGCAGTATTTT. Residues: CASSYASPDTQYF.

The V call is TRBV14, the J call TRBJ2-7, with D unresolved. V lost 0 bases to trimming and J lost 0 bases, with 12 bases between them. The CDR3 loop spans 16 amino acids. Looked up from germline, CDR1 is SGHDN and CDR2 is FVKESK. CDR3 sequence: CASSQEGPSGSYEQYF. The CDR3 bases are TGTGCCAGCAGCCAAGAAGGTCCCTCGGGCTCCTACGAGCAGTACTTC.

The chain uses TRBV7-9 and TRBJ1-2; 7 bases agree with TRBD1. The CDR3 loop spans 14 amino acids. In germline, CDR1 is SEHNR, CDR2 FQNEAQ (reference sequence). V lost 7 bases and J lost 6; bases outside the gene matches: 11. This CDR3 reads CASTRQGWKDGYTF. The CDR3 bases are TGTGCCAGCACGCGACAGGGTTGGAAGGATGGCTACACCTTC.